One and the same sample provided the 8 T cell receptor beta chains below, sequenced in a study of blood T cell repertoires in COVID-19. The protocol was immunoSEQ multiplex PCR, while the TCRdb copy is restricted to in-frame clones and leaves out a portion. Of almost 200,000 clones in the sample, 85% were seen once. The sample comprised peripheral blood. These receptor sequences come from a man aged 55 to 70 with COVID-19, enrolled during active disease.

The chain employs TRBV19 and TRBJ2-3, with 9 bases identical to TRBD1. This CDR3 comprises 15 residues. V lost 7 bases, J lost 3 bases, and 8 bases stayed unmatched. The germline V gene encodes CDR1 LNHDA and CDR2 SQIVND (reference sequence). The CDR3 reads CASTEMDRGTDTQYF. The CDR3 coding sequence is TGTGCCAGTACCGAGATGGACAGGGGAACAGATACGCAGTATTTT.

The J gene is TRBJ2-3, the V gene TRBV7-3; TRBD1 might be the D (6 bases). The CDR3 is made up of 13 amino acids. Germline CDR1 and CDR2: SGHTA and FQGTGA. The V end was cut by 4 bases, the J end by 6 bases, with 11 bases between. CDR3 in DNA: TGTGCCAGCAGCTCGGGGACACCGGATACGCAGTATTTT. It encodes CASSSGTPDTQYF.

The chain recombines TRBV5-1 with TRBJ2-5; 14 bases align to TRBD2. The J segment lost 4 bases and the V segment lost 3 bases, leaving 5 bases of the junction unmatched. Germline V gene lookup returns CDR1 SGHRS and CDR2 YFSETQ. The CDR3 length is 16 residues. This chain's CDR3 is CASSSGLAGVAETQYF. The DNA for the CDR3 is TGCGCCAGCAGCTCGGGACTAGCGGGAGTCGCAGAGACCCAGTACTTC.

The chain links TRBV7-2 to TRBJ1-2; perhaps TRBD1 as D (5 bases). The CDR3 contains 14 residues. Trimming stripped 1 base from V and 5 bases from J, with 11 bases between. Germline assignment: CDR1 SGHTA and CDR2 FQGNSA. The CDR3 protein is CASSLGSGGYGYTF. The CDR3 DNA reads TGTGCCAGCAGCTTAGGGAGCGGGGGGTATGGCTACACCTTC.

The rearrangement joins TRBV27 to TRBJ1-2; TRBD1 matches 8 bases. The CDR3 is 15 amino acids. Trimming took 2 bases from V and 4 from J; bases not matched to a gene: 6. CDR1 MNHEY and CDR2 SMNVEV come from the germline V gene (reference sequence). The CDR3 nucleotides read TGTGCCAGCAGTTTAATAGGACAGGGAATCTATGGCTACACCTTC. It yields the protein CASSLIGQGIYGYTF.

This clone was counted only a few times. This rearrangement joins TRBV3-1 (or the pseudogene TRBV3-2) to TRBJ1-2; possible D gene TRBD1, 6 bases. The V end lost 5 bases, the J end lost 6 bases, and 16 bases lay between the germline ends. The CDR3 runs to 14 residues. Germline V gene sequence: CDR1 LGHDT, CDR2 YNNKEL (reference sequence). CDR3 sequence: CASSDGTKWDGYTF. The CDR3 DNA sequence: TGTGCCAGCAGCGACGGGACAAAATGGGATGGCTACACCTTC.

The gene calls are TRBV21-1 and TRBJ2-7; the DNA was not used to check the table's D call, TRBD2. TRBV21-1 is labeled a pseudogene. CDR3 length: 14 residues. The CDR3, as DNA: TGTGCCAGCACCCCGGGACGGACTACTTACGAGCAGTACTTC. Translating it yields CASTPGRTTYEQYF.

The chain employs TRBV6-6 and TRBJ1-6; D might be TRBD1 (6 bases). Trimming removed 6 bases from V and 5 bases from J, with 14 bases in between. This CDR3 region has 15 residues. Germline CDR1 is MNHNY and CDR2 is SVGAGI (reference sequence). As DNA, the CDR3 is TGTGCCAGCAGCCCCGAGGGGGTGGATAATTCACCCCTCCACTTT. It codes for CASSPEGVDNSPLHF.